These 21 T cell receptor beta chains were all obtained from the same sample, sequenced in a study of cytomegalovirus exposure and HLA in healthy donors. In the PCR, 60 Vbeta and 13 Jbeta primers were used. This table comes from immunoSEQ multiplex PCR, and its TCRdb copy is limited to in-frame clones, with some not included. With 100,000 to 150,000 clones in the sample, the ten largest clones hold approximately 0.93%. Sample: PBMCs. All receptors derive from a man between 18 and 29 years old in good health and CMV-seronegative.

This chain connects TRBV25-1 to TRBJ1-6; TRBD1 matches 9 bases. The CDR3 sequence is 14 residues long. CDR1 and CDR2 from the germline V gene are MGHDK and SYGVNS. Losses at the gene ends were 2 bases for V and 11 bases for J; bases not matched to a gene: 4. CDR3: CASSEPGTGTPLHF. The CDR3 nucleotides read TGTGCCAGCAGTGAACCCGGGACAGGGACACCCCTCCACTTT. Looking up the rest from reference TRBV25-1 and TRBJ1-6 gives the full variable domain: EADIYQTPRYLVIGTGKKITLECSQTMGHDKMYWYQQDPGMELHLIHYSYGVNSTEKGDLSSESTVSRIRTEHFPLTLESARPSHTSQYLCASSEPGTGTPLHFGNGTRLTVT.

The chain combines TRBV15 with TRBJ2-7; D is perhaps TRBD1 (6 bases). Trimming removed 5 bases at V and 3 bases at J, with 17 bases between. Germline values: CDR1 LNHNV, CDR2 YYDKDF (reference sequence). CDR3 size: 15 residues. The DNA of the CDR3 is TGTGCCACCAGCTTCACAGGGCAGACTCACTACGAGCAGTACTTC. Translation gives CATSFTGQTHYEQYF.

The genes are TRBV19 and TRBJ2-3, with 7 bases fitting TRBD2. The CDR3 runs to 14 residues. With 7 bases clipped from V and 2 bases from J, the junction kept 6 bases outside the gene matches. The germline V gene has CDR1 LNHDA and CDR2 SQIVND (reference sequence). This CDR3 is CASTVAGPTDTQYF. The CDR3 region has the DNA TGTGCCAGTACCGTAGCGGGCCCCACAGATACGCAGTATTTT.

The chain recombines TRBV5-6 with TRBJ2-5; 16 positions match TRBD2. The CDR3 contains 17 residues. CDR1 and CDR2 from the germline V gene are SGHDT and YYEEEE. Germline trimming cut 4 bases from V and 5 bases from J; bases unmatched to any gene: 8. This chain's CDR3 is CASSRKGLAGGRETQYF. The DNA for the CDR3 is TGTGCCAGCAGCCGGAAGGGACTAGCGGGGGGGCGTGAGACCCAGTACTTC.

The CDR3 region is CASSAERISGQSSYNSPLHF. The DNA of the CDR3 is TGTGCCAGCAGCGCCGAACGTATTTCCGGACAGAGCTCCTATAATTCACCCCTCCACTTT. This sequence joins TRBV9 and TRBJ1-6, with D possibly matching TRBD1 (6 bases). Germline V gene lookup returns CDR1 SGDLS and CDR2 YYNGEE. The V and J ends lost 3 bases and 0 bases respectively, with 22 bases between them. The CDR3 has 20 residues.

This chain joins TRBV28 and TRBJ2-1, with D possibly being TRBD2 (5 bases). CDR3 length: 15 residues. Germline assignment: CDR1 MDHEN and CDR2 SYDVKM. Trimming took off 4 bases at V and 4 bases at J, with 14 bases between the two ends. DNA for the CDR3: TGTGCCAGCAGTTCAGCGGAGACAACGTACAATGAGCAGTTCTTC. This gives the protein CASSSAETTYNEQFF.

The chain employs TRBV4-1 and TRBJ2-3, with unresolved D. CDR1 is MGHRA and CDR2 is YSYEKL in the germline V gene. V gave up 2 bases and J gave up 10 bases, with 16 bases separating them. The CDR3 runs to 14 residues. The CDR3: CASSQRLRDTSQYF. The CDR3 nucleotides are TGCGCCAGCAGCCAAAGGTTAAGAGACACCTCGCAGTATTTT.

CDR3 coding DNA: TGTGCCAGCAGCTTAACACAGGGTCGAGGGAGCGGAGGCTACACCTTC. As protein: CASSLTQGRGSGGYTF. The chain recombines TRBV7-8 with TRBJ1-2; possibly TRBD1 for D (6 bases). CDR1 and CDR2 (germline): SGHVS, FQNEAQ. Trimming stripped 2 bases from V and 8 bases from J, with 21 bases between. The CDR3 loop spans 16 amino acids.

CDR3 nucleotides: TGTGCCATCAGTCAACCCCTACAGGGCTACACCTTC. This codes for CAISQPLQGYTF. This chain links TRBV10-3 with TRBJ1-2; no clear D gene. The germline V gene has CDR1 ENHRY and CDR2 SYGVKD. V was clipped by 5 bases and J by 8 bases, with 12 bases between them. CDR3 size: 12 residues.

The J gene is TRBJ1-2, the V gene TRBV5-8, with a weak D call TRBD1 (5 bases). V was cut by 2 bases and J by 6 bases, with 14 bases left in between. This CDR3 has 14 amino acids. Germline V gives CDR1 SGHTS, CDR2 YDEGEE. CDR3: CASSFLTSQDGYTF. Written as DNA, the CDR3 is TGTGCCAGCAGCTTTCTTACATCACAGGATGGCTACACCTTC. Full variable domain (rest looked up from reference TRBV5-8 and TRBJ1-2): EAGVTQSPTHLIKTRGQQATLRCSPISGHTSVYWYQQALGLGLQFLLWYDEGEERNRGNFPPRFSGRQFPNYSSELNVNALELEDSALYLCASSFLTSQDGYTFGSGTRLTVV.

V and J are TRBV20-1 and TRBJ2-1; 7 bases line up with TRBD1. Per germline, CDR1 DFQATT and CDR2 SNEGSKA (reference sequence). The CDR3 is made up of 11 amino acids. J gave up 7 bases and V 5 bases, and 2 bases lay outside the gene matches. The CDR3, as DNA: TGCAGTGCTTTACAGGGGAATGAGCAGTTCTTC. Its translation is CSALQGNEQFF.

This chain links TRBV2 with TRBJ1-5; TRBD1 might be the D (6 bases). V lost 6 bases and J lost 7, with 13 bases in between. This CDR3 contains 13 residues. CDR1 is SNHLY and CDR2 is FYNNEI in the germline V gene. The CDR3 sequence: CASRTTGKQPQHF. CDR3 coding DNA: TGTGCCAGCAGAACCACAGGGAAACAGCCCCAGCATTTT.

This chain links TRBV6-5 with TRBJ2-1; 8 bases align to TRBD1. The CDR3 loop spans 14 amino acids. Germline loops: CDR1 MNHEY, CDR2 SVGAGI. V shed 6 bases and J 4 bases; nucleotides not matched to a gene: 5. The CDR3 is CASRETGAYNEQFF. The CDR3 DNA reads as TGTGCCAGCAGAGAGACAGGGGCATACAATGAGCAGTTCTTC.

The chain links TRBV7-8 to TRBJ1-2; 7 positions match TRBD1. Trimming cost V 6 bases and J 4 bases; bases outside gene matches: 11. Germline values: CDR1 SGHVS, CDR2 FQNEAQ. This CDR3 is built from 15 residues. CDR3 in DNA: TGTGCCAGCAGTCTCCGGGACAGTACATTCTATGGCTACACCTTC. Its translation: CASSLRDSTFYGYTF.

The chain recombines TRBV19 with TRBJ1-5; 7 nucleotides agree with TRBD1. CDR1 LNHDA and CDR2 SQIVND come from the germline V gene (reference sequence). With 8 bases clipped from V and 3 bases from J, the junction kept 13 bases outside the gene matches. The CDR3 covers 16 residues. CDR3 amino acids: CASGTWDRRNNQPQHF. The DNA for the CDR3 is TGTGCCAGTGGTACCTGGGACAGAAGAAACAATCAGCCCCAGCATTTT.

The chain links TRBV5-1 to TRBJ2-7, with D possibly being TRBD1 (5 bases). Trimming took 4 bases from V and 2 from J, leaving 13 bases between them. Germline CDR1 is SGHRS and CDR2 is YFSETQ. This CDR3 has 14 residues. The CDR3 DNA is TGCGCCAGCAGCCCCCAAGACAGAGCCTACGAGCAGTACTTC. This gives the protein CASSPQDRAYEQYF.

The chain uses TRBV7-9 and TRBJ2-1; tentatively, D is TRBD2 (5 bases). Per the germline V gene, CDR1 is SEHNR and CDR2 is FQNEAQ (reference sequence). The CDR3 length is 16 residues. Between the trimmed V and J ends, which lost 2 bases and 0 bases, there was a span of 11 bases. CDR3 DNA: TGTGCCAGCAGCTTAAAGCGGTTTAGCTCCTACAATGAGCAGTTCTTC. Translation: CASSLKRFSSYNEQFF.

The rearrangement uses TRBV7-6 and TRBJ2-7; 14 bases map to TRBD2. Trimming cost V 1 base and J 4 bases; bases outside gene matches: 3. The V gene's germline CDR1 is SGHVS and CDR2 FNYEAQ. There are 16 residues in the CDR3. The CDR3: CASSLGGTSGSYEQYF. In nucleotides, the CDR3 is TGTGCCAGCAGCTTAGGGGGGACTAGCGGGAGTTACGAGCAGTACTTC.

The chain is built from TRBV18 and TRBJ2-2; D is perhaps TRBD1 (6 bases). V was cut by 3 bases and J by 4 bases, with 12 bases left in between. Germline CDR1 KGHSH, CDR2 LQKENI. The CDR3 sequence is 15 residues long. As DNA, the CDR3 is TGTGCCAGCTCACCTCCGACAGGTGGCACCGGGGAGCTGTTTTTT. Translated: CASSPPTGGTGELFF.

J is TRBJ2-7 and V is TRBV6-5, with TRBD1 identical over 9 bases. CDR3 length: 15 residues. Germline values: CDR1 MNHEY, CDR2 SVGAGI. Germline trimming cut 5 bases from V and 7 bases from J; bases unmatched to any gene: 12. The CDR3 region is CASSGPGDRVREQYF. Written as DNA, the CDR3 is TGTGCCAGCAGTGGACCTGGGGACAGGGTCCGTGAGCAGTACTTC.

DNA of the CDR3: TGTGCCACCAGCAGACCGGGGGGCGGACGGTTATATAGCAATCAGCCCCAGCATTTT. Amino acid sequence: CATSRPGGGRLYSNQPQHF. This rearrangement joins TRBV15 to TRBJ1-5; weak D call: TRBD1 (6 bases). The CDR3 loop spans 19 amino acids. Germline V lookup: CDR1 LNHNV, CDR2 YYDKDF (reference sequence). Trimming cost V 2 bases and J 0 bases, with 20 bases left between them. Variable domain in full (rest from reference TRBV15 and TRBJ1-5): DAMVIQNPRYQVTQFGKPVTLSCSQTLNHNVMYWYQQKSSQAPKLLFHYYDKDFNNEADTPDNFQSRRPNTSFCFLDIRSPGLGDTAMYLCATSRPGGGRLYSNQPQHFGDGTRLSIL.